This T cell receptor (beta chain) was recovered during a study of T-cell reconstitution after alpha-beta-depleted transplantation in children (dated by TCRdb to about 2016). As for the study more broadly: Using TCR repertoire profiling, the study quantitatively followed how T-cell immune reconstitution unfolded in children after TCRalphabeta/CD19-depleted allogeneic hematopoietic cell transplantation.

Points the paper makes about the study in general: The apparently early recovery of alphabetaT-cell counts about two months after transplant reportedly depended on only several hundred rapidly expanded clones that came from non-depleted graft cells. Hyperexpanded clone frequencies declined over subsequent months; after one year, T-cell counts and TCRbeta diversity were mostly attributed to newly produced T cells. In some patients, the high TCRbeta diversity seen at day 60 was put down to recipient T cells and intrathymic progenitors that had survived conditioning.

Concerning this clonotype itself: Its antigen is not yet known. No clone much larger than this one lies a single base away; base qualities are absent.

V is cut by 3 bases and J by 2 bases, and the space between the germline ends is 8 bases. Measured from the cysteine to the phenylalanine, the CDR3 is 15 residues long. Of the read, only the CDR3 DNA is kept; its 45 bases are in frame from base 1. CDR1 and CDR2, per the germline V gene (reference sequence), are MNHEY and SMNVEV. Interpreted using the paper, the treatment or condition label stands for: allogeneic hematopoietic cell transplantation with graft depleted of TCRalphabeta T cells and CD19 B cells. The transplant recipients were children given TCRalphabeta/CD19-depleted allogeneic hematopoietic cell grafts. The method behind the library was PCR. Data came from an Illumina HiSeq 2500. TCR library preparation used molecular barcoding, with unique molecular identifiers applied to normalize quantification of the TCRbeta repertoire. TCRdb reran the public reads through fastp at Q25 and MiXCR, keeping productive beta chains. Every entry covers one CDR3 protein and lists the most common genes and DNA from its rows. Here the sample has fewer than 550,000 distinct CDR3 sequences; 11% occur a single time. About 15% of the sample is held by the ten biggest clonotypes.

The sample here was PBMCs, mostly from graft donor cells, taken 180 days after TCRalphabeta/CD19-depleted stem cell transplant. Recombination joined TRBV27 with TRBJ2-6, with a tentative D gene TRBD2 over 7 matching bases. The TCR was taken from a female patient aged 2-10 years who had a stem cell transplant for aplastic anemia, so the T cells may come from the graft donor. The CDR3 region has the sequence CASSFGGPGANVLTF. The DNA reads TGTGCCAGCAGTTTCGGGGGGCCTGGGGCCAACGTCCTGACTTTC.